A selection of T cell receptor beta chains follows, all from one sample in a study of STAT5B mutations in CD4+ large granular lymphocyte leukemia. Assay used: immunoSEQ multiplex PCR; TCRdb lists only in-frame clones, some missing. The sample has around 28,000 clones, less than 80% seen once. Input material: CD4+ T cells from blood buffy coats. These receptors were obtained from a human donor in good health. Each CDR3 is given with its conserved first and last residue. The D gene is left open where the match is weak. Size is stated for part of the rows, as once, few or many counts, or as a class when the clone is expanded.

j_call d_call clone_size v_call cdr3_aa cdr3_nt
TRBJ2-1 TRBD2 few TRBV19 CASRRTGTSGRALFF TGTGCCAGTAGACGAACCGGGACTAGCGGGAGGGCCTTGTTCTTC
TRBJ2-3 TRBD2 NA TRBV30 CASKRGSTDTQYF TGTGCCTCAAAGCGGGGATCCACAGATACGCAGTATTTT
TRBJ1-6 NA NA TRBV27 CASSFRLGPRSPLHF TGTGCCAGCAGTTTTCGTCTAGGGCCTCGCTCACCCCTCCACTTT
TRBJ1-2 TRBD1 NA TRBV7-2 CASSTRGGQGGGYTF TGTGCCAGCAGCACTAGGGGGGGACAGGGTGGTGGCTACACCTTC
TRBJ2-1 TRBD2 few TRBV7-2 CASRLLAGSSYNEQFF TGTGCCAGCAGACTTCTAGCGGGGAGCTCCTACAATGAGCAGTTCTTC
TRBJ2-3 TRBD1 NA TRBV7-9 CASSLQGASTDTQYF TGTGCCAGCAGCTTACAGGGGGCGAGCACAGATACGCAGTATTTT
TRBJ1-5 NA NA TRBV7-6 CASSLGGAGNQPQHF TGTGCCAGCAGCCTTGGGGGGGCCGGCAATCAGCCCCAGCATTTT
TRBJ1-2 NA few TRBV21-1 CASTTHTF TGTGCCAGCACCACGCACACCTTC
TRBJ2-1 NA NA TRBV7-8 CASSHGAVSYNEQFF TGTGCCAGCAGCCATGGGGCAGTCTCCTACAATGAGCAGTTCTTC
TRBJ1-2 NA few TRBV19 CASTLPGDGYTF TGTGCCAGTACCCTACCGGGGGATGGCTACACCTTC
TRBJ1-1 NA NA TRBV19 CASSPRDSAAFF TGTGCCAGTAGTCCCAGGGATTCGGCAGCTTTCTTT
TRBJ2-3 NA NA TRBV19 CASRDAVRGTDTQYF TGTGCCAGTAGGGACGCCGTTAGGGGCACAGATACGCAGTATTTT
TRBJ2-5 NA NA TRBV5-1 CASSFGSNALETQYF TGCGCCAGCAGCTTTGGTAGTAATGCCTTGGAGACCCAGTACTTC
TRBJ1-2 TRBD1 NA TRBV5-1 CASRSSGTGNYGYTF TGCGCCAGCAGGTCGTCCGGGACAGGCAACTATGGCTACACCTTC
TRBJ1-2 TRBD1 NA TRBV6-1 CASSAWGQGRVGYGYTF TGTGCCAGCAGTGCGTGGGGACAGGGGAGAGTGGGCTATGGCTACACCTTC
TRBJ2-7 TRBD2 NA TRBV5-4 CASSLASGSSKEQYF TGTGCCAGCAGCTTGGCGAGCGGGAGTTCCAAAGAGCAGTACTTC
TRBJ1-2 TRBD1 NA TRBV18 CASSWDRDNYGYTF TGTGCCAGCTCGTGGGACAGGGATAACTATGGCTACACCTTC
TRBJ2-1 NA NA TRBV28 CASSSSNGEQFF TGTGCCAGCAGTTCCTCGAACGGGGAGCAGTTCTTC
TRBJ2-2 TRBD2 NA TRBV5-4 CASSKGLAGPPGELFF TGTGCCAGCAGCAAGGGACTAGCGGGGCCCCCCGGGGAGCTGTTTTTT
TRBJ1-5 NA NA TRBV2 CASSDNGNQPQHF TGTGCCAGCAGTGATAACGGAAATCAGCCCCAGCATTTT
TRBJ1-2 TRBD1 NA TRBV11-3 CASSTGGESGYTF TGTGCCAGCAGTACAGGGGGAGAATCTGGCTACACCTTC
TRBJ1-5 TRBD1 few TRBV9 CASSVGTGNQPQHF TGTGCCAGCAGCGTGGGGACAGGCAATCAGCCCCAGCATTTT
TRBJ2-3 NA NA TRBV7-9 CASSLGGRKGDTQYF TGTGCCAGCAGCTTAGGGGGGAGAAAGGGAGATACGCAGTATTTT
TRBJ2-7 NA once TRBV5-1 CASSLLGRLVAYEQYF TGCGCCAGCAGCTTGCTGGGAAGGCTAGTTGCCTACGAGCAGTACTTC
TRBJ1-4 NA NA TRBV6-1 CASRQDSGNEKLFF TGTGCCAGCAGACAGGACTCTGGTAATGAAAAACTGTTTTTT
TRBJ2-5 TRBD1 once TRBV6-5 CASSNTGEETQYF TGTGCCAGCAGCAACACAGGGGAGGAGACCCAGTACTTC
TRBJ1-5 NA NA TRBV13 CASSLGRGQPQHF TGTGCCAGCAGCTTAGGCCGGGGTCAGCCCCAGCATTTT
TRBJ2-5 NA NA TRBV21-1 CASSKGKTDEGLAGETQYF TGTGCCAGCAGCAAAGGGAAGACCGACGAAGGACTAGCGGGAGAGACCCAGTACTTC
TRBJ2-5 NA NA TRBV6-1 CASSAEGRETQYF TGTGCCAGCAGTGCCGAGGGGAGGGAGACCCAGTACTTC
TRBJ1-1 TRBD1 NA TRBV27 CASGRDRGDTEAFF TGTGCCAGCGGACGGGACAGGGGGGACACTGAAGCTTTCTTT
TRBJ2-4 TRBD2 NA TRBV6-1 CASSGPAGGPAAKNIQYF TGTGCCAGCAGTGGTCCAGCGGGGGGGCCGGCTGCCAAAAACATTCAGTACTTC
TRBJ2-4 NA NA TRBV7-9 CASSFVPGSSKNIQYF TGTGCCAGCAGCTTTGTTCCAGGTTCTTCCAAAAACATTCAGTACTTC
TRBJ1-1 NA NA TRBV7-9 CASSLASGRVAEAFF TGTGCCAGCAGCTTAGCCTCTGGAAGGGTGGCTGAAGCTTTCTTT
TRBJ1-4 NA NA TRBV25-1 CASSDSFNEKLFF TGTGCCAGCAGTGACAGTTTTAATGAAAAACTGTTTTTT
TRBJ2-3 TRBD2 NA TRBV2 CASSLPTSGGADTQYF TGTGCCAGCAGTCTCCCTACTAGCGGGGGAGCAGATACGCAGTATTTT
TRBJ2-7 NA few TRBV7-2 CASSLTGGDEQYF TGTGCCAGCAGCCTTACAGGGGGGGACGAGCAGTACTTC
TRBJ2-2 TRBD2 NA TRBV7-9 CASSLEASGRVSGELFF TGTGCCAGCAGCTTAGAGGCTAGCGGGAGGGTCTCCGGGGAGCTGTTTTTT
TRBJ1-2 NA NA TRBV5-1 CASSLATGTGGYGYTF TGCGCCAGCAGCTTGGCAACAGGGACTGGTGGCTATGGCTACACCTTC
TRBJ1-1 NA few TRBV5-1 CASSFAINTEAFF TGCGCCAGCAGCTTCGCCATCAACACTGAAGCTTTCTTT
TRBJ1-1 NA NA TRBV7-8 CASSLALGNTEAFF TGTGCCAGCAGCTTAGCGTTGGGGAACACTGAAGCTTTCTTT
TRBJ2-3 TRBD2 NA TRBV19 CASSLSGRASTDTQYF TGTGCCAGTAGTCTTAGCGGGAGAGCTAGCACAGATACGCAGTATTTT
TRBJ1-6 NA NA TRBV5-8 CASSLPPGLRYNSPLHF TGTGCCAGCAGCCTCCCGCCGGGGTTGCGCTATAATTCACCCCTCCACTTT
TRBJ1-3 TRBD1 NA TRBV7-9 CASSLGTGGGGNTIYF TGTGCCAGCAGCTTAGGGACAGGGGGAGGTGGAAACACCATATATTTT
TRBJ1-1 TRBD1 few TRBV11-3 CASSIGQGGMNTEAFF TGTGCCAGCAGCATCGGACAGGGTGGCATGAACACTGAAGCTTTCTTT
TRBJ1-2 NA NA TRBV28 CASSLLFQDPYGYTF TGTGCCAGCAGCCTCCTCTTCCAGGACCCCTATGGCTACACCTTC
TRBJ1-1 NA NA TRBV10-2 CASRDTMNTEAFF TGCGCCAGCAGGGACACTATGAACACTGAAGCTTTCTTT
TRBJ1-1 TRBD1 NA TRBV18 CASSPLSPGQGGRSEAFF TGTGCCAGCTCACCACTTTCTCCAGGACAGGGAGGACGTTCTGAAGCTTTCTTT
TRBJ2-1 NA NA TRBV9 CASSVDWSSGEQFF TGTGCCAGCAGCGTAGACTGGTCTAGTGGGGAGCAGTTCTTC
TRBJ1-1 NA NA TRBV7-2 CASSLQPNTEAFF TGTGCCAGCAGTCTCCAACCTAACACTGAAGCTTTCTTT
TRBJ1-2 NA once TRBV6-1 CASSEALRGAEGYTF TGTGCCAGCAGTGAAGCGCTTCGGGGGGCGGAGGGCTACACCTTC
TRBJ1-2 NA NA TRBV10-2 CASSESGPYGYTF TGCGCCAGCAGTGAGTCGGGACCCTATGGCTACACCTTC
TRBJ2-5 TRBD2 NA TRBV7-2 CASSWAGGLQETQYF TGTGCCAGCAGCTGGGCGGGGGGGCTACAAGAGACCCAGTACTTC
TRBJ1-6 TRBD1 once TRBV7-2 CASSSGQENSPLHF TGTGCCAGCAGCTCAGGACAGGAAAATTCACCCCTCCACTTT
TRBJ2-7 NA NA TRBV29-1 CSVEGSYEQYF TGCAGCGTGGAAGGATCCTACGAGCAGTACTTC
TRBJ1-2 NA NA TRBV11-2 CASSLGQGRGYTF TGTGCCAGCAGCTTAGGCCAGGGGCGAGGCTACACCTTC